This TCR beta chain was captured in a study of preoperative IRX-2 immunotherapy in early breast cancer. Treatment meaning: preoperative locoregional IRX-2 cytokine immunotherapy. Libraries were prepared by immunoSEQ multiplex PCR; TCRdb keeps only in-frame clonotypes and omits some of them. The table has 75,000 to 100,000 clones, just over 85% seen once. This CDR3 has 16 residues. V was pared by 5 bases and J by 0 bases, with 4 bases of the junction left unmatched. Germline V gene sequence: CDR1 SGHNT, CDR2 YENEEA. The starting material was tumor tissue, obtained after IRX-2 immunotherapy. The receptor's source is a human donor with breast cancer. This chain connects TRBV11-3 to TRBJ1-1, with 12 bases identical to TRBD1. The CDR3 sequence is CASSPGTGGMNTEAFF. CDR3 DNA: TGTGCCAGCAGCCCCGGGACAGGGGGCATGAACACTGAAGCTTTCTTT.